A selection of T cell receptor beta chains follows, all from one sample in a study of technical replicates of blood from a few donors. The repertoire was sequenced with immunoSEQ multiplex PCR; TCRdb's copy has only in-frame clones and lacks some. The sample has some 80,000 clones; around 96% are singletons. What was sequenced was T cells isolated from PBMCs. Source of these receptors: a human donor in good health. CDR3s include the opening cysteine and the closing phenylalanine or tryptophan. The order of the fields is D gene, J gene, V gene, clone size, CDR3 protein, CDR3 DNA. A D gene is named only where the DNA matches it firmly. Expanded clones are given a class, and other clones once, few, many or no size at all.

d_gene: .; j_gene: TRBJ1-4; v_gene: TRBV15; abundance: .; CDR3aa: CATSLWQNEKLFF; CDR3nt: TGTGCCACCAGCTTATGGCAGAATGAAAAACTGTTTTTT
d_gene: TRBD2; j_gene: TRBJ2-5; v_gene: TRBV5-1; abundance: .; CDR3aa: CASSLAPSGAEGETQYF; CDR3nt: TGCGCCAGCAGCTTGGCTCCTAGCGGGGCGGAAGGGGAGACCCAGTACTTC
d_gene: TRBD2; j_gene: TRBJ2-3; v_gene: TRBV7-8; abundance: .; CDR3aa: CASSLALGGRTDTQYF; CDR3nt: TGTGCCAGCAGCTTAGCGCTGGGGGGGAGGACAGATACGCAGTATTTT
d_gene: .; j_gene: TRBJ2-2; v_gene: TRBV18; abundance: .; CDR3aa: CASSPPLSTGELFF; CDR3nt: TGTGCCAGCTCACCACCGCTGAGTACCGGGGAGCTGTTTTTT
d_gene: TRBD1; j_gene: TRBJ2-7; v_gene: TRBV6-1; abundance: once; CDR3aa: CASSEGTGISYEQYF; CDR3nt: TGTGCCAGCAGTGAAGGGACAGGGATTTCCTACGAGCAGTACTTC
d_gene: TRBD1; j_gene: TRBJ1-1; v_gene: TRBV15; abundance: .; CDR3aa: CATSRKGAGTEAFF; CDR3nt: TGTGCCACCAGCAGAAAGGGGGCTGGCACTGAAGCTTTCTTT
d_gene: .; j_gene: TRBJ2-7; v_gene: TRBV6-5; abundance: .; CDR3aa: CASSSDSQASYEQYF; CDR3nt: TGTGCCAGCAGCTCGGACAGCCAGGCCTCCTACGAGCAGTACTTC
d_gene: TRBD1; j_gene: TRBJ2-1; v_gene: TRBV11-3; abundance: .; CDR3aa: CASSLRQGLVGYNEQFF; CDR3nt: TGTGCCAGCAGCCTCCGACAGGGTTTGGTCGGCTACAATGAGCAGTTCTTC
d_gene: .; j_gene: TRBJ2-7; v_gene: TRBV7-9; abundance: .; CDR3aa: CASTVEASYEQYF; CDR3nt: TGTGCCAGCACCGTTGAGGCCTCCTACGAGCAGTACTTC
d_gene: .; j_gene: TRBJ2-6; v_gene: TRBV30; abundance: .; CDR3aa: CAWSVYSGANVLTF; CDR3nt: TGTGCCTGGAGTGTTTACTCTGGGGCCAACGTCCTGACTTTC
d_gene: .; j_gene: TRBJ2-5; v_gene: TRBV11-3; abundance: .; CDR3aa: CASSLMRGQETQYF; CDR3nt: TGTGCCAGCAGCTTGATGCGGGGTCAAGAGACCCAGTACTTC
d_gene: .; j_gene: TRBJ2-7; v_gene: TRBV11-3; abundance: .; CDR3aa: CASSPAAGTYEQYF; CDR3nt: TGTGCCAGCAGCCCGGCTGCGGGAACTTACGAGCAGTACTTC
d_gene: .; j_gene: TRBJ2-1; v_gene: TRBV20-1; abundance: .; CDR3aa: CSVTGDSQLFF; CDR3nt: TGCAGTGTTACAGGGGACTCTCAACTGTTCTTC
d_gene: .; j_gene: TRBJ2-3; v_gene: TRBV19; abundance: once; CDR3aa: CASSLLWTTTDTQYF; CDR3nt: TGTGCCAGTAGTCTTCTTTGGACTACCACAGATACGCAGTATTTT
d_gene: TRBD2; j_gene: TRBJ2-7; v_gene: TRBV7-2; abundance: .; CDR3aa: CASSLRTSVAYEQYF; CDR3nt: TGTGCCAGCAGCTTAAGGACTAGCGTTGCCTACGAGCAGTACTTC
d_gene: TRBD2; j_gene: TRBJ2-2; v_gene: TRBV29-1; abundance: .; CDR3aa: CSVGGGFAGELFF; CDR3nt: TGCAGCGTTGGGGGGGGGTTCGCCGGGGAGCTGTTTTTT
d_gene: .; j_gene: TRBJ1-5; v_gene: TRBV19; abundance: .; CDR3aa: CASVGPGNQPQHF; CDR3nt: TGTGCCAGTGTAGGACCAGGGAATCAGCCCCAGCATTTT
d_gene: .; j_gene: TRBJ2-3; v_gene: TRBV6-1; abundance: .; CDR3aa: CASSEITSTDTQYF; CDR3nt: TGTGCCAGCAGTGAAATTACTAGCACAGATACGCAGTATTTT
d_gene: .; j_gene: TRBJ2-3; v_gene: TRBV10-2; abundance: .; CDR3aa: CASSEVLSTDTQYF; CDR3nt: TGCGCCAGCAGTGAGGTCCTTAGCACAGATACGCAGTATTTT
d_gene: TRBD2; j_gene: TRBJ2-5; v_gene: TRBV30; abundance: .; CDR3aa: CAWSRLFRGRAETQYF; CDR3nt: TGTGCCTGGAGTCGCCTCTTTCGCGGGAGGGCAGAGACCCAGTACTTC
d_gene: .; j_gene: TRBJ2-1; v_gene: TRBV4-1; abundance: .; CDR3aa: CASSPLTWEEQFF; CDR3nt: TGCGCCAGCAGCCCCTTAACCTGGGAGGAGCAGTTCTTC
d_gene: .; j_gene: TRBJ2-7; v_gene: TRBV20-1; abundance: .; CDR3aa: CSASGGDEQYF; CDR3nt: TGCAGTGCTAGTGGGGGCGACGAGCAGTACTTC
d_gene: .; j_gene: TRBJ1-5; v_gene: TRBV11-2; abundance: .; CDR3aa: CASSLGVKSNQPQHF; CDR3nt: TGTGCCAGCAGCTTAGGCGTTAAAAGCAATCAGCCCCAGCATTTT
d_gene: TRBD1; j_gene: TRBJ2-1; v_gene: TRBV4-3; abundance: once; CDR3aa: CASSQLGTGPPFFYNEQFF; CDR3nt: TGCGCCAGCAGCCAGCTAGGGACAGGGCCTCCCTTCTTCTACAATGAGCAGTTCTTC
d_gene: TRBD1; j_gene: TRBJ1-2; v_gene: TRBV27; abundance: once; CDR3aa: CASSSGQGLANYGYTF; CDR3nt: TGTGCCAGCAGTTCAGGACAGGGCCTAGCTAACTATGGCTACACCTTC
d_gene: .; j_gene: TRBJ1-1; v_gene: TRBV19; abundance: .; CDR3aa: CASSTVGRGNTEAFF; CDR3nt: TGTGCCAGTAGTACTGTGGGCAGGGGCAACACTGAAGCTTTCTTT
d_gene: .; j_gene: TRBJ2-7; v_gene: TRBV5-1; abundance: .; CDR3aa: CASRAQTGLAHEQYF; CDR3nt: TGCGCCAGCCGAGCCCAGACAGGTTTGGCCCACGAGCAGTACTTC
d_gene: .; j_gene: TRBJ2-3; v_gene: TRBV7-9; abundance: .; CDR3aa: CASSSPGEAPTQYF; CDR3nt: TGTGCCAGCAGCTCCCCCGGGGAGGCCCCGACGCAGTATTTT
d_gene: .; j_gene: TRBJ2-7; v_gene: TRBV6-6; abundance: .; CDR3aa: CASDTGGTYEQYF; CDR3nt: TGTGCCAGCGATACGGGCGGGACCTACGAGCAGTACTTC
d_gene: TRBD1; j_gene: TRBJ2-2; v_gene: TRBV27; abundance: once; CDR3aa: CASRGTGGRTNTGELFF; CDR3nt: TGTGCCAGCAGGGGGACAGGGGGCCGTACGAACACCGGGGAGCTGTTTTTT
d_gene: TRBD1; j_gene: TRBJ1-1; v_gene: TRBV5-1; abundance: few; CDR3aa: CASSLIGTGDTEAFF; CDR3nt: TGCGCCAGCAGCTTGATAGGGACAGGGGACACTGAAGCTTTCTTT
d_gene: TRBD2; j_gene: TRBJ2-2; v_gene: TRBV2; abundance: .; CDR3aa: CATTLGGRSTGELFF; CDR3nt: TGTGCCACCACTTTGGGCGGGAGGTCTACCGGGGAGCTGTTTTTT
d_gene: .; j_gene: TRBJ1-2; v_gene: TRBV6-5; abundance: .; CDR3aa: CASSYSAEYYGYTF; CDR3nt: TGTGCCAGCAGTTACTCCGCGGAATACTATGGCTACACCTTC
d_gene: .; j_gene: TRBJ1-2; v_gene: TRBV15; abundance: once; CDR3aa: CATYPGGALGYTF; CDR3nt: TGTGCCACCTATCCAGGCGGGGCACTGGGCTACACCTTC
d_gene: .; j_gene: TRBJ2-1; v_gene: TRBV10-3; abundance: .; CDR3aa: CAISLYREYNEQFF; CDR3nt: TGTGCCATCAGTTTATACCGGGAATACAATGAGCAGTTCTTC
d_gene: .; j_gene: TRBJ2-4; v_gene: TRBV28; abundance: .; CDR3aa: CASSPGELVNIQYF; CDR3nt: TGTGCCAGCAGTCCGGGGGAGTTGGTAAACATTCAGTACTTC
d_gene: TRBD1; j_gene: TRBJ1-1; v_gene: TRBV7-2; abundance: .; CDR3aa: CASSLLGQGLTEAFF; CDR3nt: TGTGCCAGCAGCTTACTCGGACAGGGATTAACTGAAGCTTTCTTT